This T cell receptor beta chain was captured by sequencing in a study of T cells expressing NK-cell markers. Overall study context: In sorted CD3+CD56+NKG2C+, CD3+CD56+NKG2C- and CD3+CD56-NKG2C+ T cells, TCR beta repertoires were obtained. Broader study findings: A handful of donors carried dominant NKG2C+ clonotypes that made up roughly 1.0-7.5% of their CD8+ T cells.

Concerning this clonotype itself: The antigen is undetermined.

A 5'RACE template switching approach incorporating UMIs was used to make TCR beta cDNA. TCRdb reanalyzed the 5' RACE reads, giving one entry per CDR3 protein sequence and no DNA. This specimen shows about 460,000 distinct CDR3 sequences; the ten leading clones hold about 1.5%. The germline gives CDR1 MNHNS, CDR2 SASEGT. CDR3 size: 13 residues. The origin of this receptor is a woman in her forties or fifties in good health. The V and J genes are TRBV6-1 and TRBJ2-4. Sequenced: blood T cells: a sorted CD56 or NKG2C T cell subset, CD4+ or CD8+ T cells, or bulk PBMC T cells (not recorded which). The CDR3 reads CASSVNRNNIQYF.